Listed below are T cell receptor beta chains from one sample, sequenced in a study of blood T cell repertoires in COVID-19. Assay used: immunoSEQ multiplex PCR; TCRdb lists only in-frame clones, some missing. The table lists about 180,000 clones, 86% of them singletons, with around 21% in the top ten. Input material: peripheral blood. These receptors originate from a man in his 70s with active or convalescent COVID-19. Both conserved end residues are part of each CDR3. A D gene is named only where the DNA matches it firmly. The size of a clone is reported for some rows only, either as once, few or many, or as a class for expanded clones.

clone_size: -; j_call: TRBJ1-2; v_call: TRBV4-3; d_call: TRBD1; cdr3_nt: TGCGCCAGCAGCCCGGAGGACAGGGACGGCTATGGCTACACCTTC; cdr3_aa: CASSPEDRDGYGYTF
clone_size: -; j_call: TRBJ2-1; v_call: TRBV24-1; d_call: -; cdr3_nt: TGTGCCACCAGTGTCAGCGGCCAGCAGTTCTTC; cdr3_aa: CATSVSGQQFF
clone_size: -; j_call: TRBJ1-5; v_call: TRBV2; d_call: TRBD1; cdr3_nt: TGTGCCAGCAGTGGGGCAGGGGGCGCTGGGCAGCCCCAGCATTTT; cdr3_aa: CASSGAGGAGQPQHF
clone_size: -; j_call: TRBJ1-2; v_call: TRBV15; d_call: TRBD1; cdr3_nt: TGTGCCACCAGCAGAGGGACAGGTACTAACTATGGCTACACCTTC; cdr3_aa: CATSRGTGTNYGYTF
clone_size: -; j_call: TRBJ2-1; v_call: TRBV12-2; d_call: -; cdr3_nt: TGTGCAAGTCGCTTAGATTGCGTAAGGAGCTCCTACAATGAGCAGTTCTTC; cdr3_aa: CASRLDCVRSSYNEQFF
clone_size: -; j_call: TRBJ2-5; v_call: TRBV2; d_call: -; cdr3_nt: TGTGCCAGCAGTACTACGGGGGACCCGAATTACTTC; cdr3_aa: CASSTTGDPNYF
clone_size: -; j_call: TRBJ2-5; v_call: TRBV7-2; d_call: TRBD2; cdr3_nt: TGTGCCAGCAGCCCCCAACTAGCGGGGGGCCAAGAGACCCAGTACTTC; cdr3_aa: CASSPQLAGGQETQYF
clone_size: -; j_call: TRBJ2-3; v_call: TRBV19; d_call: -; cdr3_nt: TGTGCCAGTAGTATAGGTTCTAGCGCTTTACTTGGAACGCAGTATTTT; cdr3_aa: CASSIGSSALLGTQYF
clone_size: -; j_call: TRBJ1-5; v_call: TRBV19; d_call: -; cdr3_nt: TGTGCCAGTAGCCAAGCTGTCGCTCAGCCCCAGCATTTT; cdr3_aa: CASSQAVAQPQHF
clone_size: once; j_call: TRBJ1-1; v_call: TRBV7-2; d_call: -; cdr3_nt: TGTGCCAGCAGCTTATTAGGAGGAAACACTGAAGCTTTCTTT; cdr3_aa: CASSLLGGNTEAFF
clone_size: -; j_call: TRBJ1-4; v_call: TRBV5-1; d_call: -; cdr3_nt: TGCGCCAGCAGCTCCGGGACACCAACTAATGAAAAACTGTTTTTT; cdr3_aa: CASSSGTPTNEKLFF
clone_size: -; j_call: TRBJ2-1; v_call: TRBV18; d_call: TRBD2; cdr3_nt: TGTGCCAGCTCACGGAGTAGCGGGATCTCCTACAATGAGCAGTTCTTC; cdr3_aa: CASSRSSGISYNEQFF
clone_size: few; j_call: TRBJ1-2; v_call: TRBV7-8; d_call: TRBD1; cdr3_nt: TGTGCCAGCAGCTTAGCGCGCAGGGGGAGCGTCGACTATGGCTACACCTTC; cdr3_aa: CASSLARRGSVDYGYTF
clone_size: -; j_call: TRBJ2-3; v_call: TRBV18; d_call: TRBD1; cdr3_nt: TGTGCCAGCTCACCTCGGACAGGGACTAGCACAGATACGCAGTATTTT; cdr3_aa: CASSPRTGTSTDTQYF
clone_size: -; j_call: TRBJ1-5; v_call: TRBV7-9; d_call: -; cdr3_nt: TGTGCCAGCAGCTTAGTGGGGGAGGGCCAGCCCCAGCATTTT; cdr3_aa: CASSLVGEGQPQHF
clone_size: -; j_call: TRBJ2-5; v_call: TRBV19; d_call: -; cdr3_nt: TGTGCCAGTAGTACAGGGCCACCCCGGGGGGAGACCCAGTACTTC; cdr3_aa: CASSTGPPRGETQYF
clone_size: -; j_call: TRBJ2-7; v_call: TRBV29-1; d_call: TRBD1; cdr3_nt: TGCAGCGCTACCCCGGCGCCGACAGGGGCCTACGAGCAGTACTTC; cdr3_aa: CSATPAPTGAYEQYF
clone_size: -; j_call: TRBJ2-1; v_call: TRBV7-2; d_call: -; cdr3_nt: TGTGCCAGCAGCCTTGGGACTCGGAATTACAATGAGCAGTTCTTC; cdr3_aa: CASSLGTRNYNEQFF
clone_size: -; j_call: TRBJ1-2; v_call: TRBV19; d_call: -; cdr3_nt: TGTGCCAGTAGTGCGCCTCCTGAACATGGCTACACCTTC; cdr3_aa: CASSAPPEHGYTF
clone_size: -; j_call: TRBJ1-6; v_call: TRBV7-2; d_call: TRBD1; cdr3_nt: TGTGCCAGCAGCTTAAGGGGTTCCAGGGGGCTCGGAAATTCACCCCTCCACTTT; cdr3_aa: CASSLRGSRGLGNSPLHF
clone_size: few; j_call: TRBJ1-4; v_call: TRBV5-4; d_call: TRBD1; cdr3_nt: TGTGCCAGCAGCGCGGACAGGCACGAAAAACTGTTTTTT; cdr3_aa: CASSADRHEKLFF
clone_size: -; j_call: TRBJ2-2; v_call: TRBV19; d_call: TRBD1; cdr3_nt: TGTGCCAGTTCTAGACAGGGGGCTTCCGGGGAGCTGTTTTTT; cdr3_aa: CASSRQGASGELFF
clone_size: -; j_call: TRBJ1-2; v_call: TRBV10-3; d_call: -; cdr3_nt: TGTGCCATCAGTGAGGACAGAACTAACTATGGCTACACCTTC; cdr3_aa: CAISEDRTNYGYTF
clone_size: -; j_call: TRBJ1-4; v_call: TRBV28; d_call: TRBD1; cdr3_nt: TGTGCCAGCCTACCACAGGGGCCTAATGAAAAACTGTTTTTT; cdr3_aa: CASLPQGPNEKLFF
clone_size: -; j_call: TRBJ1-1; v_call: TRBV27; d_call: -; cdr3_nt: TGTGCCAGCAGTTCCCTGCGTACAGGGAAGTGGAACACTGAAGCTTTCTTT; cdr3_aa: CASSSLRTGKWNTEAFF
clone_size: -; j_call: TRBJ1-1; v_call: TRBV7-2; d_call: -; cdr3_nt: TGTGCCAGCAGCTTTGTGGCAGGTGGGAACACTGAAGCTTTCTTT; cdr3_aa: CASSFVAGGNTEAFF
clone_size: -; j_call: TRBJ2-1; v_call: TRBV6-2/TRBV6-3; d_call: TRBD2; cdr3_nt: TGTGCCAGCAGTTATCGGGACTATTGGAATGAGCAGTTCTTC; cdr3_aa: CASSYRDYWNEQFF
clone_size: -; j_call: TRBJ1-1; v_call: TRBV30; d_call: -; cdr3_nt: TGTGCCTGCTTCCACAGGGTGAACACTGAAGCTTTCTTT; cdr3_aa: CACFHRVNTEAFF
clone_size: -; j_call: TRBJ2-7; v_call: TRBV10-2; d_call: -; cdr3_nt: TGCGCCAGCAGTGTTAGCTACGAGCAGTACTTC; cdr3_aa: CASSVSYEQYF
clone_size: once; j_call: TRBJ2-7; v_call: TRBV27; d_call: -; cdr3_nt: TGTGCCAGCAGCCAGGGACGGCGGGGCTCCTACGAGCAGTACTTC; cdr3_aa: CASSQGRRGSYEQYF
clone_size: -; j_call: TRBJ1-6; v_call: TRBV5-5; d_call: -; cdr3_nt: TGTGCCAGCAGCTTGTTAACCGAGAATTCACCCCTCCACTTT; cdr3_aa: CASSLLTENSPLHF
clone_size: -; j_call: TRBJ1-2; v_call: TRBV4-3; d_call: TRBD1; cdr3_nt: TGCGCCAGCAGCCCGGGACAGGGGTGGTATGGCTACACCTTC; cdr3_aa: CASSPGQGWYGYTF
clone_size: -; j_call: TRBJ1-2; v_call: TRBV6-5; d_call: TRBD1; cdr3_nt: TGTGCCAGCAGTTACTCGGGGACAGAGGGGACGGGTGGCTACACCTTC; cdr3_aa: CASSYSGTEGTGGYTF
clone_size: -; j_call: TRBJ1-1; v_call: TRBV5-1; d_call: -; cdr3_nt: TGCGCCAGCAGCTTGGAAACCGGCAGGTACACTGAAGCTTTCTTT; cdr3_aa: CASSLETGRYTEAFF
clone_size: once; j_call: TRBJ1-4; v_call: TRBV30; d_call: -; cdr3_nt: TGTGCCTGGGGGAGACACCGGCTGTTTTTT; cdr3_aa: CAWGRHRLFF
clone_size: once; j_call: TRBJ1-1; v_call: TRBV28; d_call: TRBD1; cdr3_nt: TGTGCCAGCAGTTACCAGGACAGGGATGGCGCTGAAGCTTTCTTT; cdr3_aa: CASSYQDRDGAEAFF
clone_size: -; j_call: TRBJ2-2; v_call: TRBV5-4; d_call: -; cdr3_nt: TGTGCCAGCAGCGTCACGACTGACACCGGGGAGCTGTTTTTT; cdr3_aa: CASSVTTDTGELFF
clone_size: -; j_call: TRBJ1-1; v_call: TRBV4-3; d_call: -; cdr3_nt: TGCGCCAGCAGCCAAGATCAAAACGGGGGTACTGAAGCTTTCTTT; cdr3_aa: CASSQDQNGGTEAFF
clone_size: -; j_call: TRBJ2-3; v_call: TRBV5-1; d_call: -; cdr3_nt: TGCGCCAGCAGCTTGGCAGGGTCTTCCTTGCGCACAGATACGCAGTATTTT; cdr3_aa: CASSLAGSSLRTDTQYF
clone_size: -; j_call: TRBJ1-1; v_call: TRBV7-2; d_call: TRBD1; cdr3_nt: TGTGCCAGCAGCTCGCAGGGACAGGGGAACACTGAAGCTTTCTTT; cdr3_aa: CASSSQGQGNTEAFF
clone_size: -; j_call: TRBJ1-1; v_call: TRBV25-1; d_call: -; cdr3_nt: TGTGCCAGCAGTTGGGGACAACCGAACACTGAAGCTTTCTTT; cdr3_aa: CASSWGQPNTEAFF
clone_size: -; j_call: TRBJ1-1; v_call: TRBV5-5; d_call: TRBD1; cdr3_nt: TGTGCCAGCAGCCCGACAGGGTTTGGCACTGAAGCTTTCTTT; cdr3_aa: CASSPTGFGTEAFF
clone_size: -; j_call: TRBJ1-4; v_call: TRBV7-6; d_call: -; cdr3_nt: TGTGCCAGCAGCTTTTCCAGGGCTAATGAAAAACTGTTTTTT; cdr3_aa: CASSFSRANEKLFF
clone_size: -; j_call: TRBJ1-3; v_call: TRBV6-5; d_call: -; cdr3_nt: TGTGCCAGCAGTTATAACTGGGCGTTTGGAAACACCATATATTTT; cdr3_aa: CASSYNWAFGNTIYF
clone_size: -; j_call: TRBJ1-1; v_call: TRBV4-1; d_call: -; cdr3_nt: TGCGCCAGCAGCCAAGACGGTGGCAGGGGATGGGGGAACACTGAAGCTTTCTTT; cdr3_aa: CASSQDGGRGWGNTEAFF